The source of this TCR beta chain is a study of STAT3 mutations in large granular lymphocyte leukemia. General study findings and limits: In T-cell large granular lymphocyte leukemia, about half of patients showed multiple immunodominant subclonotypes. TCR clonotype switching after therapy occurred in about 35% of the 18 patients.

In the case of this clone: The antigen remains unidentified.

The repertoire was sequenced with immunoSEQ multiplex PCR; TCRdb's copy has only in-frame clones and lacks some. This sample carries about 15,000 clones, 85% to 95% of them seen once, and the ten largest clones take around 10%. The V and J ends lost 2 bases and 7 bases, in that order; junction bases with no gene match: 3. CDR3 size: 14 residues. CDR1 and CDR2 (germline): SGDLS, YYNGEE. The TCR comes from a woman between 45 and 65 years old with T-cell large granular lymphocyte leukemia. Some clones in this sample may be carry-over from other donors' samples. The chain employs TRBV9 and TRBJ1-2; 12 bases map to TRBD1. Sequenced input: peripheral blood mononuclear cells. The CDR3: CASSVGQGASGYTF. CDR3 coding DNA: TGTGCCAGCAGCGTGGGACAGGGGGCGAGTGGCTACACCTTC.